The 32 T cell receptor beta chains listed next were all sequenced from one sample in a study of T cells in Graves' hyperthyroidism and ophthalmopathy (dated by TCRdb to the late 2010s). Receptors were amplified or captured by multiplex PCR. Sequencing was performed on an Illumina HiSeq 2000. TCR beta CDR3 regions were amplified from RNA transcripts. For the first round of RT-PCR on the TCR CDR3, the HTBI primer set was used together with the Qiagen OneStep RT-PCR kit. The public sequencing data were trimmed at Q25 with fastp and processed into clonotypes with MiXCR by TCRdb, which kept only in-frame beta chains. Each entry is one CDR3 protein sequence, shown with its most common DNA and genes. This sample gives about 590,000 distinct CDR3 sequences in total; 14% of them show up just once. Jointly, the top ten make up around 7% of the sample. The material sequenced was blood. The receptor set was obtained from a young woman with Graves' ophthalmopathy.

The rearrangement joins TRBV11-2 to TRBJ1-2; 9 positions match TRBD1. The CDR3 has 13 amino acids. Looked up from germline, CDR1 is SGHAT and CDR2 is FQNNGV. The trim removed 3 bases at V and 7 bases at J, leaving 3 bases unmatched. The CDR3 nucleotides are TGTGCCAGCAGCTTCGACAGGGGGTTTGGCTACACCTTC. It encodes CASSFDRGFGYTF.

This clonotype was recorded at least ten times. The rearrangement uses TRBV3-1 and TRBJ1-1, with D possibly TRBD1 on 5 matching bases. The CDR3 loop spans 14 amino acids. Germline V lookup: CDR1 LGHDT, CDR2 YNNKEL (reference sequence). The ends were cut back, 2 bases at V and 4 bases at J, with 11 bases in the middle. CDR3 protein: CASSQRHGGTEAFF. The CDR3 DNA is TGTGCCAGCAGCCAACGCCACGGGGGCACTGAAGCTTTCTTT.

The chain uses TRBV14 and TRBJ2-7; TRBD1 is a possible D gene (6 bases). The CDR3 runs to 15 residues. CDR1 and CDR2 from the germline V gene are SGHDN and FVKESK. V lost 6 bases and J 2 bases, leaving 17 bases between the germline ends. The DNA of the CDR3 is TGTGCCAGCAGTTCCGGGACAAGGGCCCCCTACGAGCAGTACTTC. Its protein is CASSSGTRAPYEQYF.

This clonotype was seen ten or more times. The chain is built from TRBV24-1 and TRBJ2-1; unclear D gene. Trimming removed 2 bases from V and 4 bases from J, with 8 bases in between. Germline CDR1 and CDR2: KGHDR and SFDVKD. The CDR3 extends over 14 amino acids. CDR3 in amino acids: CATSDWAGYNEQFF. The CDR3 DNA is TGTGCCACCAGTGATTGGGCAGGTTACAATGAGCAGTTCTTC.

The V gene is TRBV19, the J gene TRBJ2-2, with D possibly being TRBD1 (5 bases). The CDR3 consists of 14 residues. Germline loops: CDR1 LNHDA, CDR2 SQIVND (reference sequence). Between the trimmed V and J ends, which lost 6 bases and 1 base, there was a span of 9 bases. The CDR3 protein is CASRVQGNTGELFF. In DNA form, the CDR3 reads TGTGCCAGTAGGGTTCAGGGGAACACCGGGGAGCTGTTTTTT.

This chain uses TRBV5-1 with TRBJ2-6, with 9 bases lining up with TRBD1. The CDR3 covers 18 residues. V trimming: 4 bases; J trimming: 1 base; junction bases outside the gene matches: 9. Germline values: CDR1 SGHRS, CDR2 YFSETQ. CDR3 sequence reads: CASSQRPGTGSGANVLTF. CDR3 in DNA: TGCGCCAGCAGCCAGCGTCCCGGGACAGGGTCTGGGGCCAACGTCCTGACTTTC.

This clonotype was found many times. The chain combines TRBV27 with TRBJ2-7; 10 positions agree with TRBD1. Trimming at V came to 4 bases and at J to 4 bases, leaving 7 bases not matched to a gene. The CDR3 runs 15 residues. CDR1 is MNHEY, CDR2 SMNVEV, per germline (reference sequence). Here the CDR3 DNA reads TGTGCCAGCAGTTACCGACAGGGGGCCTGGTACGAGCAGTACTTC. Protein: CASSYRQGAWYEQYF.

This rearrangement joins TRBV27 to TRBJ1-2, with 8 positions matching TRBD1. The junction had 5 bases not matched to a gene; V was cut back by 0 bases and J by 8 bases. The V gene's germline CDR1 is MNHEY and CDR2 SMNVEV (reference sequence). The CDR3 runs to 14 residues. The CDR3 DNA reads TGTGCCAGCAGTTTATCCAGGGGGCGCGAGGGCTACACCTTC. Translation gives CASSLSRGREGYTF.

This clonotype came up many times. The gene calls are TRBV27 and TRBJ2-2; 7 bases map to TRBD2. There are 19 residues in the CDR3. J was trimmed by 0 bases and V by 5 bases; bases with no gene match: 15. CDR1 and CDR2 (germline): MNHEY, SMNVEV (reference sequence). CDR3 coding DNA: TGTGCCAGCAGTCCCGGCGTAGGACTAGGGAAAACGAACACCGGGGAGCTGTTTTTT. As protein: CASSPGVGLGKTNTGELFF.

This sequence joins TRBV5-1 and TRBJ2-1; D is undetermined. Between the trimmed V and J ends, which lost 4 bases and 0 bases, there was a span of 23 bases. The CDR3 contains 19 residues. The V gene's germline CDR1 is SGHRS and CDR2 YFSETQ. The CDR3 sequence: CASSLLGLVARTSYNEQFF. The CDR3 region has the DNA TGCGCCAGCAGCCTACTCGGTCTAGTGGCCCGTACCTCCTACAATGAGCAGTTCTTC.

This chain uses TRBV6-1 with TRBJ1-1, with D tentatively TRBD1 (5 bases). V was cut by 2 bases and J by 4 bases, with 17 bases left in between. Germline-derived CDR1 and CDR2 are MNHNS and SASEGT. The CDR3 is made up of 16 amino acids. CDR3 protein: CASSERLGVPGTEAFF. In nucleotides, the CDR3 is TGTGCCAGCAGTGAACGATTGGGGGTGCCGGGCACTGAAGCTTTCTTT.

The chain links TRBV4-1 to TRBJ2-1; TRBD1 might be the D (9 bases). The ends were cut back, 2 bases at V and 8 bases at J, with 22 bases in the middle. The CDR3 totals 17 residues. Germline CDR1 MGHRA, CDR2 YSYEKL. For the CDR3, the DNA is TGCGCCAGCAGCCAAATACCCGGGACAGGGCGGGAGGATGAGCAGTTCTTC. Residues: CASSQIPGTGREDEQFF.

This clonotype was counted ten times or more. The genes are TRBV28 and TRBJ2-5; 8 positions agree with TRBD2. J lost 2 bases, V lost 4 bases, and 6 bases had no gene match. The CDR3 covers 15 residues. Germline-derived CDR1 and CDR2 are MDHEN and SYDVKM. The CDR3 protein is CASSYGRGGQETQYF. The CDR3 bases are TGTGCCAGCAGTTATGGCCGGGGGGGTCAAGAGACCCAGTACTTC.

This clonotype was counted ten times or more. The V call is TRBV29-1, the J call TRBJ2-1; D gene unclear. The V gene lost 4 bases and the J gene lost 5 bases, with 3 bases spanning the gap. CDR3 length: 10 residues. Germline CDR1 is SQVTM and CDR2 is ANQGSEA. The CDR3 spells CSVGHNEQFF. CDR3 coding DNA: TGCAGCGTTGGGCACAATGAGCAGTTCTTC.

Turning to this clonotype: A read error may be the cause here, since a much bigger clone is one base away. The chain employs TRBV24-1 and TRBJ2-1; 9 bases agree with TRBD1. J gave up 10 bases and V 7 bases, and 4 bases lay outside the gene matches. This CDR3 has 12 residues. CDR1 and CDR2 (germline): KGHDR, SFDVKD. In DNA form, the CDR3 reads TGTGCCACCAGGGACAGGGGAGGCGAGCAGTTCTTC. It is translated as CATRDRGGEQFF.

The rearrangement joins TRBV18 to TRBJ2-7, with D unresolved. From germline, CDR1 is KGHSH and CDR2 LQKENI. The CDR3 extends over 17 amino acids. Trimming cost V 3 bases and J 3 bases, with 21 bases left between them. CDR3 nucleotide sequence: TGTGCCAGCTCACCGCCGCATAACACAGCAGCCGACTACGAGCAGTACTTC. Encoded protein: CASSPPHNTAADYEQYF. The variable domain in full, completed from reference TRBV18 and TRBJ2-7, reads NAGVMQNPRHLVRRRGQEARLRCSPMKGHSHVYWYRQLPEEGLKFMVYLQKENIIDESGMPKERFSAEFPKEGPSILRIQQVVRGDSAAYFCASSPPHNTAADYEQYFGPGTRLTVT.

This clonotype was detected only a few times. The rearrangement uses TRBV5-8 and TRBJ2-1, with D maybe TRBD2 (6 bases). V lost 4 bases to trimming and J lost 12 bases, with 14 bases between them. Germline CDR1 and CDR2: SGHTS and YDEGEE. The CDR3 contains 12 residues. The CDR3 region has the DNA TGTGCCAGCAGCCTTAGGATGGGGGGGCAGTTCTTC. It specifies CASSLRMGGQFF.

This clonotype turned up a few times. The rearrangement joins TRBV6-1 to TRBJ1-2, with D perhaps TRBD1 (6 bases). This CDR3 comprises 15 residues. The germline V gene encodes CDR1 MNHNS and CDR2 SASEGT. V shed 2 bases and J shed 4 bases, with 14 bases lying between them. This chain's CDR3 is CASSEFAGAAYGYTF. The CDR3, as DNA: TGTGCCAGCAGTGAATTCGCGGGGGCCGCCTATGGCTACACCTTC.

The table lists this clonotype with a few counts. The chain joins TRBV6-2 or TRBV6-3 to TRBJ2-1; D call uncertain. This CDR3 comprises 11 residues. The V end was cut by 2 bases, the J end by 15 bases, with 11 bases between. Germline assignment: CDR1 MNHEY and CDR2 SVGEGT. In nucleotides, the CDR3 is TGTGCCAGCAGTTACCCCTCACGGCTGTTCTTC. It translates to CASSYPSRLFF.

This clonotype has ten or more counts. The chain has TRBV6-2 or TRBV6-3 and TRBJ2-1, with D possibly matching TRBD1 (5 bases). CDR3 size: 13 residues. V gave up 5 bases and J gave up 4 bases, with 9 bases separating them. CDR1 is MNHEY, CDR2 SVGEGT, per germline. This chain's CDR3 is CASSPGRYNEQFF. CDR3 nucleotide sequence: TGTGCCAGCAGTCCAGGGCGGTACAATGAGCAGTTCTTC.

This clonotype appeared a few times. The chain employs TRBV6-5 and TRBJ1-2; no clear D. The V gene lost 0 bases and the J gene lost 6 bases, with 17 bases spanning the gap. CDR3 length: 16 residues. The germline V gene encodes CDR1 MNHEY and CDR2 SVGAGI. CDR3 in amino acids: CASSYSRRRGFDGYTF. The CDR3 region has the DNA TGTGCCAGCAGTTACTCCCGACGCAGAGGGTTCGATGGCTACACCTTC.

This clonotype was picked up many times. CDR3 amino acids: CASSSRGPGELFF. The DNA of the CDR3 is TGTGCCAGCAGTTCCAGGGGGCCCGGGGAGCTGTTTTTT. The V and J genes are TRBV12-3 or TRBV12-4 and TRBJ2-2; the match to TRBD1 covers 8 bases. V lost 4 bases, J lost 6 bases, and 1 base stayed unmatched. This CDR3 comprises 13 residues.

This clonotype was recorded many times. The DNA for the CDR3 is TGTGCCAGCAGTTTATCCGGGGAGGGGTTAGAAGCTTTCTTT. It specifies CASSLSGEGLEAFF. This chain uses TRBV12-3 or TRBV12-4 with TRBJ1-1; maybe TRBD1 (5 bases). Trimming shortened V by 2 bases and J by 8 bases, and 15 bases separated the two germline ends. The length of the CDR3 is 14 residues.

This clonotype appeared a few times. The rearrangement links TRBV5-8 to TRBJ2-1; possible D gene TRBD2, 5 bases. The CDR3 sequence is 21 residues long. Germline V CDR1 and CDR2: SGHTS, YDEGEE. The ends were cut back, 1 base at V and 0 bases at J, with 26 bases in the middle. CDR3 in DNA: TGTGCCAGCAGCTTGCGCGGAAGCTATCTTAGGAGGAGAAGCTCCTACAATGAGCAGTTCTTC. Amino acid sequence: CASSLRGSYLRRRSSYNEQFF.

The V and J genes are TRBV6-2 or TRBV6-3 and TRBJ2-3; TRBD1 agrees at 7 bases. J lost 5 bases, V lost 6 bases, and 11 bases had no gene match. This CDR3 is built from 15 residues. From germline, CDR1 is MNHEY and CDR2 SVGEGT. The CDR3 DNA sequence: TGTGCCAGCAGGTCCGGGACAGTTCTCATAGATACGCAGTATTTT. Residues: CASRSGTVLIDTQYF.

The V and J genes are TRBV30 and TRBJ2-1; 10 bases agree with TRBD1. With V trimmed by 4 bases and J by 2 bases, 5 bases remained unmatched. This CDR3 spans 15 amino acids. Germline lookup yields CDR1 GTSNPN and CDR2 SVGIG (reference sequence). CDR3 bases: TGTGCCTGGAAGCGGACAGGGGGACCCTACAATGAGCAGTTCTTC. Translating it yields CAWKRTGGPYNEQFF.

This clonotype was recorded at least ten times. The chain has TRBV11-3 and TRBJ2-5; D is perhaps TRBD2 (6 bases). The V gene's germline CDR1 is SGHNT and CDR2 YENEEA. The CDR3 loop spans 14 amino acids. Trimming took 4 bases from V and 5 from J, leaving 14 bases between them. The CDR3 DNA follows: TGTGCCAGCAGCTCAGGACTACCAGGGGAGACCCAGTACTTC. Translation: CASSSGLPGETQYF.

This clonotype was picked up a small number of times. The chain links TRBV7-2 to TRBJ2-2; D is unresolved. CDR1 and CDR2 (germline): SGHTA, FQGNSA. The CDR3 runs to 13 residues. V lost 5 bases to trimming and J lost 6 bases, with 10 bases between them. The CDR3 region is CASSPFRAGELFF. The CDR3 DNA reads TGTGCCAGCAGCCCCTTCCGGGCCGGGGAGCTGTTTTTT.

This clonotype has ten or more counts. The rearrangement joins TRBV10-3 to TRBJ2-1; D call uncertain. Germline CDR1 is ENHRY and CDR2 is SYGVKD. CDR3 length: 14 residues. Trimming stripped 8 bases from V and 0 bases from J, with 11 bases between. The CDR3 protein is CAIGTKSSYNEQFF. The CDR3 bases are TGTGCCATCGGAACGAAGAGCTCCTACAATGAGCAGTTCTTC.

This clonotype was seen many times. V gene TRBV20-1 combines with J gene TRBJ2-2; 8 nucleotides match TRBD2. Germline V gene sequence: CDR1 DFQATT, CDR2 SNEGSKA (reference sequence). The CDR3 has 16 amino acids. V shed 0 bases, J shed 3 bases, and the junction held 6 bases outside the gene matches. CDR3 region: CSARDRGGWDTGELFF. The CDR3 DNA sequence: TGCAGTGCTAGAGATCGGGGGGGTTGGGACACCGGGGAGCTGTTTTTT.

Ten or more counts support this clonotype. The V gene is TRBV27, the J gene TRBJ1-5; D remains ambiguous. Germline loops: CDR1 MNHEY, CDR2 SMNVEV (reference sequence). V was pared by 0 bases and J by 2 bases, with 2 bases between. The CDR3 spans 13 residues. In DNA, the CDR3 is TGTGCCAGCAGTTTATCCGGCAATCAGCCCCAGCATTTT. This gives the protein CASSLSGNQPQHF.

This clonotype turned up a few times. The J gene is TRBJ1-1, the V gene TRBV6-2 or TRBV6-3, with D unclear. The germline V and J ends were trimmed by 7 bases and 2 bases, with 14 bases remaining between them. This CDR3 region has 14 residues. Germline V gene data show CDR1 as MNHEY and CDR2 as SVGEGT. The CDR3: CASKRLKDNTEAFF. The CDR3 DNA reads TGTGCCAGCAAAAGACTAAAGGACAACACTGAAGCTTTCTTT.